This T cell receptor (beta chain) appears in the sequencing data of a study of T cells after yellow fever vaccination. Study conclusions and caveats: Clonotype sharing between CD4 and CD8 compartments was small. Most primary-vaccination clones reappeared after the booster (more than 95% CD4, about 90% CD8).

This clonotype has at least ten counts. The CDR3 length is 15 residues. V lost 7 bases and J 4 bases, leaving 20 bases between the germline ends. The V gene's germline CDR1 is SGDLS and CDR2 YYNGEE. Via MiXCR, TCRdb re-called the 5' RACE reads, giving one row per CDR3 protein. The sample lists approximately 6,300 distinct CDR3 sequences, about 6% occurring once. The chain combines TRBV9 with TRBJ2-5; a possible D gene is TRBD1 (7 bases). Sequenced material: PBMCs, either bulk or a sorted T-cell subset (CD4+, CD8+, memory, or dextramer-sorted; not recorded which), taken around 14 days after the first yellow fever vaccination. The clonotype was recovered from a man between 18 and 29 years old who received the YFV17D yellow fever vaccine. CDR3 in amino acids: CASSRGEPPAETQYF. In nucleotides, the CDR3 is TGTGCCAGCTCCAGGGGGGAACCTCCGGCAGAGACCCAGTACTTC.